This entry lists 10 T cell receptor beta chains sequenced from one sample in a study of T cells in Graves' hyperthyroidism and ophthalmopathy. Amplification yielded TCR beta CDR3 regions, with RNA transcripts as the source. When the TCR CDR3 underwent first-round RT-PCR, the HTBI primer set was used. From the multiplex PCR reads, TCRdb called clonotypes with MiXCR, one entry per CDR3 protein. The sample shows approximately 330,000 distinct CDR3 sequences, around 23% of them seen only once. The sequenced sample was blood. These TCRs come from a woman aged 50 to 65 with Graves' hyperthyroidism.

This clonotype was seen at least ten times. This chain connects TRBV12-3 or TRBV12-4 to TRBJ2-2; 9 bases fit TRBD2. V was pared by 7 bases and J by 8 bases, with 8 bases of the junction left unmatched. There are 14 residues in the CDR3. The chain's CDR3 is CASITTSGLGELFF. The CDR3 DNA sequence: TGTGCCAGCATCACGACTAGCGGCCTTGGGGAGCTGTTTTTT.

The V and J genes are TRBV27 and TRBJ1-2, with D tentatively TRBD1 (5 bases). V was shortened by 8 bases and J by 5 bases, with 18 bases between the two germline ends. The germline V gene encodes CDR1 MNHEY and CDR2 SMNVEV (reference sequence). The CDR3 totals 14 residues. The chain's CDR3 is CASGRGVTTYGYTF. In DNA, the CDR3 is TGTGCCAGCGGCCGGGGGGTCACAACTTATGGCTACACCTTC.

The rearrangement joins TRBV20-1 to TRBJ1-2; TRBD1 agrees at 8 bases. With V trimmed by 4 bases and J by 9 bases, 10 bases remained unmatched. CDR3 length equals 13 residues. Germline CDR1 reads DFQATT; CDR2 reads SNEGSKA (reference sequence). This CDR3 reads CSATRTGLLSYTF. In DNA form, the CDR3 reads TGCAGTGCTACACGGACAGGGTTATTGAGCTACACCTTC.

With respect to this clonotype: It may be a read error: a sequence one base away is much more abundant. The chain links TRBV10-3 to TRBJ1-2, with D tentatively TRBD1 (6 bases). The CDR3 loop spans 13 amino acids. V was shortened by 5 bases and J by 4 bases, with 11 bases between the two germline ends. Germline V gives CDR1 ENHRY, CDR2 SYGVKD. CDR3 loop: CAISPGRGYGYTF. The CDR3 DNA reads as TGTGCCATCAGTCCAGGCAGGGGCTATGGCTACACCTTC.

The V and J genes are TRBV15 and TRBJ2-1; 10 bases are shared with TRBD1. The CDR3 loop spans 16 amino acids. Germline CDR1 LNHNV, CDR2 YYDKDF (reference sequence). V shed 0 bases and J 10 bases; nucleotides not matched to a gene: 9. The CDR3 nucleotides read TGTGCCACCAGCAGAGAAACCGGGACAGGGGTGGAGGAGCAGTTCTTC. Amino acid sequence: CATSRETGTGVEEQFF. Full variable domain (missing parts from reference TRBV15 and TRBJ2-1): DAMVIQNPRYQVTQFGKPVTLSCSQTLNHNVMYWYQQKSSQAPKLLFHYYDKDFNNEADTPDNFQSRRPNTSFCFLDIRSPGLGDTAMYLCATSRETGTGVEEQFFGPGTRLTVL.

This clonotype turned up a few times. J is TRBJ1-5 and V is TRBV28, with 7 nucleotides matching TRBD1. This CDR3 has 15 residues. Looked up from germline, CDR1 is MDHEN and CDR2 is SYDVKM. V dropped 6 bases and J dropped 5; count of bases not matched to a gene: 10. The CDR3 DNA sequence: TGTGCCAGCAGCTTGGACAGGAACGCTTATCAGCCCCAGCATTTT. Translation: CASSLDRNAYQPQHF. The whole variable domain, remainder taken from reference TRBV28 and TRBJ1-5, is DVKVTQSSRYLVKRTGEKVFLECVQDMDHENMFWYRQDPGLGLRLIYFSYDVKMKEKGDIPEGYSVSREKKERFSLILESASTNQTSMYLCASSLDRNAYQPQHFGDGTRLSIL.

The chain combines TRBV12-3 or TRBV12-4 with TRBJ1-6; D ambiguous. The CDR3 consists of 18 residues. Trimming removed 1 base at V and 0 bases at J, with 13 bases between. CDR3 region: CASSLVGPGSSYNSPLHF. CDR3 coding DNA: TGTGCCAGCAGTTTAGTAGGGCCCGGGAGCTCCTATAATTCACCCCTCCACTTT.

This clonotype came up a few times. DNA for the CDR3: TGTGCCACCAGCAGAGGCCGGACAGGACCTAATCAGCCCCAGCATTTT. Protein sequence: CATSRGRTGPNQPQHF. The chain is built from TRBV15 and TRBJ1-5, with TRBD1 matching 7 bases. After removal of 1 base from V and 4 bases from J, the junction contained 7 bases not matched to a gene. Per germline, CDR1 LNHNV and CDR2 YYDKDF (reference sequence). CDR3 length: 16 amino acids.

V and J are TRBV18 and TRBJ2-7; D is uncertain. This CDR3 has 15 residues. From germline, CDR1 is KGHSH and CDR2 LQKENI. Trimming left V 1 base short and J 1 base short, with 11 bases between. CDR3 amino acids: CASSPRTLSSYEQYF. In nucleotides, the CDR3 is TGTGCCAGCTCACCACGCACACTTAGTTCCTACGAGCAGTACTTC.

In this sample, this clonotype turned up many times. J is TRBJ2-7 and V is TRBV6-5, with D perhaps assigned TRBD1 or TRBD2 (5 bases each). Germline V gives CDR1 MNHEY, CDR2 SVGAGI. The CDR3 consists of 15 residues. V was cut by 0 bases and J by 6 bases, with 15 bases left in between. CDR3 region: CASSYSRGDLAEQYF. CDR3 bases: TGTGCCAGCAGTTACTCGAGGGGAGATCTTGCCGAGCAGTACTTC.